The 27 T cell receptor beta chains in this list originate from one sample, sequenced in a study of post-analysis software for immune sequencing data. Incorporated into the TCR beta cDNA libraries were unique molecular identifiers, which served to reduce PCR and sequencing biases. TCRdb processed the PCR reads anew with MiXCR; each CDR3 protein has one entry. The sample has 750,000 to 900,000 distinct CDR3 sequences, 35% to 55% seen once; the top ten hold roughly 4.9%. No antigens are known for them. Study-level points and caveats: A few TRBV segments were significantly more frequent in patients than in controls. TRBV5-6, TRBV5-1 and TRBV20-1 were among these segments.

Sequencing was done on a sample of blood. These receptors came from a girl between 10 and 17 years old with multiple sclerosis.

CDR3 sequence: CASSSGRGGWNEKLFF. CDR3 in DNA: TGTGCCAGCAGTTCTGGCAGGGGAGGTTGGAATGAAAAACTGTTTTTT. The chain joins TRBV12-3 or TRBV12-4 to TRBJ1-4, with D perhaps TRBD1 (6 bases). This CDR3 has 16 amino acids. The germline V and J ends were trimmed by 4 bases and 5 bases, with 17 bases remaining between them.

This clonotype was picked up one time. In nucleotides, the CDR3 is TGTGCCAGCTCACTGAAACAGGGGAGGATATTATCTGGGGCCAACGTCCTGACTTTC. Translation gives CASSLKQGRILSGANVLTF. V usage is TRBV18 and J usage is TRBJ2-6, with D possibly being TRBD1 (7 bases). The CDR3 has 19 residues. V gave up 4 bases and J gave up 1 base, with 20 bases separating them. Germline assignment: CDR1 KGHSH and CDR2 LQKENI.

This clonotype was recorded at least ten times. V is TRBV29-1 and J is TRBJ2-5; weak D call: TRBD1 (5 bases). This CDR3 spans 15 amino acids. V was trimmed by 4 bases and J by 5 bases, leaving 20 bases between them. CDR1 SQVTM and CDR2 ANQGSEA come from the germline V gene. CDR3: CSVAETGGSTETQYF. The CDR3 DNA is TGCAGCGTTGCCGAAACAGGTGGTAGTACGGAGACCCAGTACTTC.

V and J are TRBV10-3 and TRBJ2-3, with 15 bases aligning to TRBD2. V was pared by 10 bases and J by 0 bases, with 11 bases of the junction left unmatched. This CDR3 is 18 amino acids long. From germline, CDR1 is ENHRY and CDR2 SYGVKD. The CDR3: CATIGLAGGHGSTDTQYF. CDR3 coding DNA: TGTGCCACCATAGGACTAGCGGGAGGGCATGGGAGCACAGATACGCAGTATTTT.

This clonotype was seen only once. V is TRBV7-9 and J is TRBJ2-2, with 7 bases matching TRBD1. The length of the CDR3 is 17 residues. V shed 3 bases, J shed 6 bases, and the junction held 13 bases outside the gene matches. The germline CDR1 and CDR2 sequences are SEHNR and FQNEAQ (reference sequence). CDR3 residues: CASSFILDRVAPGELFF. CDR3 nucleotide sequence: TGTGCCAGCAGCTTCATTCTCGACAGGGTCGCACCCGGGGAGCTGTTTTTT.

V usage is TRBV7-2 and J usage is TRBJ2-3; possibly TRBD1 for D (8 bases). V was pared by 1 base and J by 1 base, with 15 bases between. This CDR3 has 17 amino acids. The germline gives CDR1 SGHTA, CDR2 FQGNSA. CDR3 protein: CASSLDPTGGGTDTQYF. The DNA of the CDR3 is TGTGCCAGCAGCTTAGACCCAACAGGGGGGGGCACAGATACGCAGTATTTT.

The genes are TRBV12-3 or TRBV12-4 and TRBJ2-5, with 7 bases identical to TRBD2. This CDR3 has 14 amino acids. Trimming removed 4 bases from V and 11 bases from J; junction bases left unmatched: 13. As DNA, the CDR3 is TGTGCCAGCAGTTCCGGCAGTCAGCGGGGCGGGCAGTACTTC. Its protein is CASSSGSQRGGQYF.

The chain couples TRBV20-1 to TRBJ2-1; 13 bases are shared with TRBD2. Germline CDR1 reads DFQATT; CDR2 reads SNEGSKA (reference sequence). The CDR3 loop spans 15 amino acids. V lost 3 bases, J lost 10 bases, and 9 bases stayed unmatched. The CDR3 DNA reads as TGCAGTGCTAGGGCCACTAGCGGGAGGGTCCACGAGCAGTTCTTC. Translated, it gives CSARATSGRVHEQFF.

The V call is TRBV29-1, the J call TRBJ2-7, with no clear D. V lost 7 bases and J 1 base, leaving 8 bases between the germline ends. This CDR3 spans 11 amino acids. Germline V gene data show CDR1 as SQVTM and CDR2 as ANQGSEA. CDR3 in DNA: TGCAGCGGTCGGTGGTCCTACGAGCAGTACTTC. It is translated as CSGRWSYEQYF.

The chain joins TRBV9 to TRBJ1-5, with D tentatively TRBD1 (5 bases). This CDR3 has 15 residues. V was clipped by 2 bases and J by 2 bases, with 11 bases between them. In germline, CDR1 is SGDLS, CDR2 YYNGEE. The CDR3 spells CASSVDGAGNQPQHF. As DNA, the CDR3 is TGTGCCAGCAGCGTCGATGGGGCAGGCAATCAGCCCCAGCATTTT. Looking up the rest from reference TRBV9 and TRBJ1-5 gives the full variable domain: DSGVTQTPKHLITATGQRVTLRCSPRSGDLSVYWYQQSLDQGLQFLIQYYNGEERAKGNILERFSAQQFPDLHSELNLSSLELGDSALYFCASSVDGAGNQPQHFGDGTRLSIL.

This chain joins TRBV2 and TRBJ2-2; 9 positions agree with TRBD2. From germline, CDR1 is SNHLY and CDR2 FYNNEI. Trimming removed 8 bases from V and 2 bases from J; junction bases left unmatched: 6. This CDR3 region has 15 residues. CDR3 residues: CASGLLAGNTGELFF. DNA of the CDR3: TGTGCCAGCGGATTACTAGCGGGTAACACCGGGGAGCTGTTTTTT.

The DNA of the CDR3 is TGCAGTGCTAGTACGCGCTCGGAGACCCAGTACTTC. Translated: CSASTRSETQYF. V usage is TRBV20-1 and J usage is TRBJ2-5; D is unresolved. The CDR3 sequence is 12 residues long. In germline, CDR1 is DFQATT, CDR2 SNEGSKA (reference sequence). With 3 bases removed from V and 5 bases from J, the gap between germline ends came to 10 bases.

The V call is TRBV7-9, the J call TRBJ1-1; D gene uncertain. V was pared by 4 bases and J by 8 bases, with 11 bases between. The CDR3 has 12 residues. Germline CDR1 and CDR2: SEHNR and FQNEAQ (reference sequence). The CDR3 region has the DNA TGTGCCAGCAGCTACGGTTCGAGGGAAGCTTTCTTT. Its translation: CASSYGSREAFF.

This chain joins TRBV13 and TRBJ1-2, with unresolved D. Trimming removed 3 bases from V and 8 bases from J, with 16 bases in between. Germline CDR1 is PRHDT and CDR2 is FYEKMQ (reference sequence). The CDR3 has 14 amino acids. Here the CDR3 reads CASSLGREYGGYTF. The CDR3 coding sequence is TGTGCCAGCAGCTTGGGGAGGGAATACGGCGGCTACACCTTC.

This sequence joins TRBV7-9 and TRBJ2-5, with TRBD2 identical over 8 bases. The CDR3 covers 16 residues. The germline CDR1 and CDR2 sequences are SEHNR and FQNEAQ (reference sequence). The V segment lost 6 bases and the J segment 2 bases; nucleotides outside the gene matches: 11. This CDR3 reads CASRSGGGHQQETQYF. DNA of the CDR3: TGTGCCAGCAGGTCCGGGGGGGGACACCAGCAAGAGACCCAGTACTTC.

This chain uses TRBV9 with TRBJ2-7, with D hard to call. The V gene's germline CDR1 is SGDLS and CDR2 YYNGEE. The CDR3 consists of 17 residues. V was pared by 0 bases and J by 4 bases, with 20 bases between. The CDR3 here is CASSVAPDASTRYEQYF. The CDR3, as DNA: TGTGCCAGCAGCGTAGCCCCCGACGCGAGTACCCGGTACGAGCAGTACTTC.

The chain links TRBV25-1 to TRBJ2-7; TRBD1 might be the D (8 bases). The CDR3 is 16 residues long. From germline, CDR1 is MGHDK and CDR2 SYGVNS. Trimming removed 2 bases from V and 2 bases from J, with 16 bases in between. Here the CDR3 DNA reads TGTGCCAGCAGTGAAGGGGGGGCAGGGGGCCCCTACGAGCAGTACTTC. It translates to CASSEGGAGGPYEQYF.

The chain's CDR3 is CASSYVGQGGDEQFF. CDR3 nucleotides: TGTGCCAGCAGTTACGTTGGACAGGGTGGTGATGAGCAGTTCTTC. The chain couples TRBV6-6 to TRBJ2-1; TRBD1 matches 8 bases. CDR3 length equals 15 residues. With 2 bases clipped from V and 8 bases from J, the junction kept 8 bases outside the gene matches. The V gene's germline CDR1 is MNHNY and CDR2 SVGAGI (reference sequence).

The chain is built from TRBV10-3 and TRBJ2-6, with unresolved D. Germline V CDR1 and CDR2: ENHRY, SYGVKD. The ends were cut back, 4 bases at V and 0 bases at J, with 7 bases in the middle. The CDR3 is 15 amino acids. The DNA of the CDR3 is TGTGCCATCAGTGTCGGAACCTCTGGGGCCAACGTCCTGACTTTC. Translation gives CAISVGTSGANVLTF.

This chain connects TRBV12-3 or TRBV12-4 to TRBJ2-3; TRBD1 matches 9 bases. CDR3 length: 15 amino acids. V dropped 5 bases and J dropped 4; count of bases not matched to a gene: 7. The CDR3 region has the DNA TGTGCCAGCAGTGTAGGGACAGGGAACCCAGATACGCAGTATTTT. Translated: CASSVGTGNPDTQYF.

The chain has TRBV11-2 and TRBJ2-3; 11 bases fit TRBD2. The CDR3 loop spans 16 amino acids. Looked up from germline, CDR1 is SGHAT and CDR2 is FQNNGV. V was clipped by 6 bases and J by 5 bases; unmatched bases: 10. CDR3 nucleotide sequence: TGTGCCAGCAGTTCTATAGCGGGAGGGCCTCTAGATACGCAGTATTTT. Translation gives CASSSIAGGPLDTQYF.

V gene TRBV29-1 combines with J gene TRBJ2-5, with a tentative D call TRBD2 (5 bases). The CDR3 is made up of 12 amino acids. The germline V gene encodes CDR1 SQVTM and CDR2 ANQGSEA. In DNA, the CDR3 is TGCACCGTCCGGGTAGAGGGAGAGACCCAGTACTTC. Protein: CTVRVEGETQYF.

This clonotype was recorded once. The CDR3 spells CASSPRHPNEKLFF. The DNA for the CDR3 is TGTGCCAGCAGTCCCCGCCACCCTAATGAAAAACTGTTTTTT. This chain links TRBV12-3 or TRBV12-4 with TRBJ1-4, with no clear D. Trimming shortened V by 5 bases and J by 3 bases, and 10 bases separated the two germline ends. The CDR3 is 14 amino acids.

J is TRBJ2-7 and V is TRBV12-3 or TRBV12-4, with D perhaps TRBD1 or TRBD2 (6 bases each). Trimming stripped 7 bases from V and 4 bases from J, with 14 bases between. The CDR3 contains 13 residues. The DNA of the CDR3 is TGTGCCAGCACCTGGGGGGCGTTATACGAGCAGTACTTC. Translation: CASTWGALYEQYF.

A few counts support this clonotype. The chain uses TRBV12-5 and TRBJ2-5; D unresolved. V was cut by 0 bases and J by 4 bases, with 6 bases left in between. Germline V gene lookup returns CDR1 LGHNT and CDR2 FRNRAP. The CDR3 runs to 13 residues. The CDR3 loop reads CASGLVLSETQYF. The CDR3 DNA follows: TGTGCTAGTGGTTTGGTACTATCAGAGACCCAGTACTTC.

This clonotype was counted only a few times. The chain uses TRBV10-3 and TRBJ2-7, with TRBD1 matching over 8 bases. The CDR3 runs to 13 residues. J was trimmed by 5 bases and V by 6 bases; bases with no gene match: 6. Germline V gene lookup returns CDR1 ENHRY and CDR2 SYGVKD. CDR3: CAISLGQGNEQYF. CDR3 bases: TGTGCCATCAGCCTCGGACAGGGCAACGAGCAGTACTTC.

As concerns this clonotype: One end of the junction fails to match germline, which may point to a read error. The V and J genes are TRBV12-3 or TRBV12-4 and TRBJ1-1, with 7 nucleotides matching TRBD1. This CDR3 has 13 amino acids. Here the CDR3 DNA reads TGTACCAGCAGTTTAAACAGGGGAGCTGAAGCTTTCTTT. Protein product: CTSSLNRGAEAFF.